The rows below give T cell receptor beta chains drawn from one sample of a study of shared clonotypes between healthy human individuals. Generated by immunoSEQ multiplex PCR, the TCRdb table keeps only in-frame clones and is missing some. The repertoire has around 1,100,000 clones, 70% to 80% of them found once; the top ten carry 0.89%. Sample: memory CD4+ T cells from PBMCs. The receptors derive from a man between 18 and 35 years old in good health. Some clones in this sample may be carry-over from other donors' samples. Both conserved end residues are part of each CDR3. A D gene is named only where the DNA matches it firmly. The listing skips clone size in some rows; elsewhere it reads once, few, many or a size class.

d_call j_call clone_size v_call cdr3_aa cdr3_nt
NA TRBJ1-2 NA TRBV28 CASSGHYGYTF TGTGCCAGCAGTGGCCACTATGGCTACACCTTC
NA TRBJ2-3 NA TRBV7-3 CASSLGSADTQYF TGTGCCAGCAGCTTAGGATCGGCAGATACGCAGTATTTT
TRBD2 TRBJ2-3 once TRBV5-1 CASSLGPLAGETDTQYF TGCGCCAGCAGCTTGGGTCCCCTAGCGGGAGAAACAGATACGCAGTATTTT
NA TRBJ1-1 NA TRBV5-6 CASSLRGLGVTYPNTEAFF TGTGCCAGCAGCTTGAGGGGATTGGGGGTCACTTACCCAAACACTGAAGCTTTCTTT
NA TRBJ1-3 NA TRBV5-1 CASNAGSGNTIYF TGCGCCAGCAACGCGGGCTCTGGAAACACCATATATTTT
NA TRBJ2-7 NA TRBV7-2 CASSWRTLSSYEQYF TGTGCCAGCAGCTGGAGGACGTTGAGCTCCTACGAGCAGTACTTC
NA TRBJ1-4 NA TRBV7-9 CASSQQGSGNEKLFF TGTGCCAGCAGCCAGCAGGGTAGCGGGAATGAAAAACTGTTTTTT
NA TRBJ1-5 NA TRBV19 CASSIYGSSQPQHF TGTGCCAGTAGTATATATGGCAGTTCTCAGCCCCAGCATTTT
NA TRBJ1-2 NA TRBV27 CASSLISSGGTYGYTF TGTGCCAGCAGTTTAATTTCTTCGGGGGGCACCTATGGCTACACCTTC
NA TRBJ1-1 NA TRBV6-1 CASSGKPQGNTEAFF TGTGCCAGCAGTGGAAAACCACAGGGTAACACTGAAGCTTTCTTT
NA TRBJ2-2 NA TRBV5-6 CASSWTGTSLTTGELFF TGTGCCAGCAGCTGGACCGGGACCTCACTAACCACCGGGGAGCTGTTTTTT
TRBD2 TRBJ2-3 NA TRBV7-8 CASSSSGFPDTQYF TGTGCCAGCAGCTCTAGCGGATTCCCAGATACGCAGTATTTT
TRBD2 TRBJ2-5 NA TRBV7-9 CASSLGGTSGEETQYF TGTGCCAGCAGCTTAGGCGGGACTAGCGGCGAAGAGACCCAGTACTTC
TRBD2 TRBJ2-2 NA TRBV10-1 CASANAGTSGRKNTGELFF TGCGCCAGCGCCAACGCCGGGACTAGCGGGAGGAAGAACACCGGGGAGCTGTTTTTT
NA TRBJ2-7 once TRBV30 CAWSSTSSHEQYF TGTGCCTGGAGTTCTACTAGTTCCCACGAGCAGTACTTC
NA TRBJ2-6 NA TRBV4-2 CASSHALGNSGANVLTF TGTGCCAGCAGCCACGCTCTAGGAAACTCTGGGGCCAACGTCCTGACTTTC
TRBD2 TRBJ2-7 NA TRBV5-6 CASSWTGTSGYEQYF TGTGCCAGCAGCTGGACCGGGACTAGCGGCTACGAGCAGTACTTC
NA TRBJ2-3 NA TRBV5-1 CASSLIASRTDTQYF TGCGCCAGCAGCTTGATTGCCTCCCGCACAGATACGCAGTATTTT
NA TRBJ2-6 few TRBV4-3 CASSQQRSSGANVLTF TGCGCCAGCAGCCAACAAAGGAGTTCTGGGGCCAACGTCCTGACTTTC
NA TRBJ1-1 many TRBV30 CAWSPYVGVGTEAFF TGTGCCTGGAGCCCTTACGTCGGGGTCGGGACTGAAGCTTTCTTT
NA TRBJ1-2 once TRBV7-3 CASSLTAHSYGYTF TGTGCCAGCAGCTTAACTGCCCACAGCTATGGCTACACCTTC
NA TRBJ1-6 NA TRBV4-3 CASSQEPGRNSPLHF TGCGCCAGCAGCCAAGAACCGGGGAGAAATTCACCCCTCCACTTT
NA TRBJ2-7 NA TRBV6-5 CASSQGGPSYEQYF TGTGCCAGCAGCCAGGGGGGTCCCTCCTACGAGCAGTACTTC
NA TRBJ1-1 NA TRBV5-4 CASSDPGLGQGTEAFF TGTGCCAGCAGCGACCCAGGATTAGGGCAGGGTACTGAAGCTTTCTTT
NA TRBJ1-2 NA TRBV28 CASSLLHGSAGGGYTF TGTGCCAGCAGTTTACTTCATGGGTCTGCGGGAGGTGGCTACACCTTC
NA TRBJ2-2 many TRBV30 CAWMRQRDGTGELFF TGTGCCTGGATGAGGCAGAGGGACGGCACCGGGGAGCTGTTTTTT
TRBD2 TRBJ2-5 NA TRBV2 CASSDSGRGVETQYF TGTGCCAGCAGTGACAGCGGGAGGGGAGTAGAGACCCAGTACTTC
NA TRBJ2-7 NA TRBV9 CASSKRIRDRPYEQYF TGTGCCAGCAGCAAAAGAATAAGGGACCGGCCCTACGAGCAGTACTTC
NA TRBJ2-1 NA TRBV9 CASSVANGPSYNEQFF TGTGCCAGCAGCGTAGCTAACGGCCCCTCCTACAATGAGCAGTTCTTC
NA TRBJ2-2 NA TRBV7-2 CASSPRTMNTGELFF TGTGCCAGCAGCCCTCGGACCATGAACACCGGGGAGCTGTTTTTT
TRBD2 TRBJ2-5 NA TRBV7-6 CASSLPPGGGETQYF TGTGCCAGCAGCTTGCCCCCTGGCGGGGGAGAGACCCAGTACTTC
NA TRBJ2-4 NA TRBV10-3 CAISENRDLQYF TGTGCCATCAGTGAAAACCGGGATTTGCAGTACTTC
NA TRBJ2-7 NA TRBV6-6 CASSYALWRDAYEQYF TGTGCCAGCAGTTACGCCCTTTGGCGGGACGCCTACGAGCAGTACTTC
TRBD1 TRBJ2-2 once TRBV7-2 CASSLAWTGGHAGELFF TGTGCCAGCAGCTTAGCGTGGACAGGGGGCCACGCCGGGGAGCTGTTTTTT
TRBD2 TRBJ2-5 NA TRBV7-2 CASSLSSGSTETQYF TGTGCCAGCAGCTTAAGCAGCGGGAGTACGGAGACCCAGTACTTC
TRBD1 TRBJ2-1 NA TRBV5-1 CASSLQGPLNEQFF TGCGCCAGCAGCTTACAGGGGCCTCTCAATGAGCAGTTCTTC
TRBD1 TRBJ1-2 NA TRBV2 CASSSEAGGAGYTF TGTGCCAGCAGTTCAGAGGCAGGGGGCGCAGGCTACACCTTC
NA TRBJ2-7 NA TRBV28 CASLPGWRSNSYEQYF TGTGCCAGCCTACCCGGGTGGCGTTCGAACTCCTACGAGCAGTACTTC
NA TRBJ1-2 NA TRBV4-1 CASSQEPGRTNYGYTF TGCGCCAGCAGCCAAGAGCCGGGACGGACAAACTATGGCTACACCTTC
NA TRBJ1-1 NA TRBV28 CASWAGTEAFF TGTGCCAGCTGGGCGGGAACTGAAGCTTTCTTT
NA TRBJ1-4 NA TRBV5-1 CASSLGRTTNEKLFF TGCGCCAGCAGCTTGGGGAGGACAACTAATGAAAAACTGTTTTTT
NA TRBJ2-7 NA TRBV7-2 CASSLGRGEQYF TGTGCCAGCAGCCTAGGAAGGGGCGAGCAGTACTTC
NA TRBJ2-2 NA TRBV5-6 CASSLLRGANTGELFF TGTGCCAGCAGCTTGCTGAGGGGCGCGAACACCGGGGAGCTGTTTTTT
TRBD2 TRBJ2-7 NA TRBV4-2 CASSSSRDYQYF TGTGCCAGCAGCTCTAGCAGGGACTATCAGTACTTC
NA TRBJ1-1 NA TRBV7-9 CASSPYLAANTEAFF TGTGCCAGCAGCCCCTACCTGGCCGCGAACACTGAAGCTTTCTTT